This entry lists 25 T cell receptor beta chains sequenced from one sample in a study of PD-L1 blockade in urothelial cancer. The assay was immunoSEQ multiplex PCR, and TCRdb's table has in-frame clones only and misses some. The sample carries about 86,000 clones, 70% to 90% recorded once. As to time point: pretreatment peripheral blood. The sample here was PBMCs, taken around atezolizumab (anti-PD-L1) treatment. The source of these receptors is a man in his 60s with urothelial cancer.

CDR3 residues: CASSFRDKPNYGYTF. For the CDR3, the DNA is TGTGCCAGCAGTTTTCGGGACAAACCCAACTATGGCTACACCTTC. This chain connects TRBV6-5 to TRBJ1-2; a possible D gene is TRBD1 (6 bases). The CDR3 has 15 amino acids. V lost 4 bases, J lost 2 bases, and 14 bases lay in between. Looked up from germline, CDR1 is MNHEY and CDR2 is SVGAGI.

The chain links TRBV2 to TRBJ1-1, with 7 bases fitting TRBD1. The CDR3 is 14 residues long. Germline CDR1 SNHLY, CDR2 FYNNEI. J gave up 0 bases and V 6 bases, and 4 bases lay outside the gene matches. CDR3 nucleotides: TGTGCCAGCAGAATGGACAGGTTGAACACTGAAGCTTTCTTT. Amino acid sequence: CASRMDRLNTEAFF.

This chain connects TRBV6-5 to TRBJ2-7; weak D call: TRBD1 (6 bases). Trimming pared 3 bases from V and 4 bases from J, leaving 13 bases between. In germline, CDR1 is MNHEY, CDR2 SVGAGI. The CDR3 totals 14 residues. This CDR3 is CASSYVQGNYEQYF. In nucleotides, the CDR3 is TGTGCCAGCAGTTATGTACAGGGAAATTACGAGCAGTACTTC.

This clone was counted a few times. The V and J genes are TRBV6-6 and TRBJ2-1; the match to TRBD2 covers 12 bases. V lost 6 bases to trimming and J lost 8 bases; unmatched junction nucleotides: 11. Germline CDR1 MNHNY, CDR2 SVGAGI (reference sequence). The CDR3 runs 16 residues. The CDR3 loop is CASSPASGGAGDEQFF. The DNA of the CDR3 is TGTGCCAGCAGCCCCGCTAGCGGGGGGGCCGGGGATGAGCAGTTCTTC.

The chain is built from TRBV7-2 and TRBJ2-7, with 8 bases matching TRBD1. With 5 bases clipped from V and 4 bases from J, the junction kept 13 bases outside the gene matches. This CDR3 is 16 amino acids long. In germline, CDR1 is SGHTA, CDR2 FQGNSA. CDR3 in DNA: TGTGCCAGCAGCCTAGTCTCCGGGACAGGACTTTACGAGCAGTACTTC. It translates to CASSLVSGTGLYEQYF.

The V and J genes are TRBV28 and TRBJ1-5, with D possibly being TRBD1 (5 bases). CDR3 length: 14 amino acids. V was cut by 2 bases and J by 7 bases, with 12 bases left in between. Germline V gene data show CDR1 as MDHEN and CDR2 as SYDVKM. The CDR3 region has the DNA TGTGCCAGCAGTTTAGGGGGGGGGTTGCAGCCCCAGCATTTT. Residues: CASSLGGGLQPQHF.

V and J are TRBV28 and TRBJ2-3, with D perhaps matching TRBD1 (5 bases). Germline assignment: CDR1 MDHEN and CDR2 SYDVKM. The CDR3 consists of 13 residues. The ends were cut back, 4 bases at V and 4 bases at J, with 9 bases in the middle. The DNA of the CDR3 is TGTGCCAGCAGTTCAGGGCAGGCAGATACGCAGTATTTT. This codes for CASSSGQADTQYF.

The J gene is TRBJ1-3, the V gene TRBV7-2; no clear D. V was cut by 1 base and J by 0 bases, with 10 bases left in between. The germline V gene has CDR1 SGHTA and CDR2 FQGNSA. The CDR3 has 16 residues. This chain's CDR3 is CASSLDGVLSGNTIYF. For the CDR3, the DNA is TGTGCCAGCAGCTTAGACGGAGTCCTCTCTGGAAACACCATATATTTT.

CDR3 sequence (DNA): TGCGCCAGCAGCCCCGCCTCAGGGTCCTATGGCTACACCTTC. Translated: CASSPASGSYGYTF. The V call is TRBV5-1, the J call TRBJ1-2, with D perhaps matching TRBD1 (5 bases). This CDR3 contains 14 residues. Trimming cost V 4 bases and J 4 bases, with 14 bases left between them. Germline-derived CDR1 and CDR2 are SGHRS and YFSETQ.

The chain combines TRBV11-2 with TRBJ2-3; D perhaps matches TRBD2 (5 bases). Germline lookup yields CDR1 SGHAT and CDR2 FQNNGV. V was clipped by 0 bases and J by 0 bases, with 10 bases between them. This CDR3 is built from 16 residues. The DNA of the CDR3 is TGTGCCAGCAGCTTAGATCCTGGCGGGAGCACAGATACGCAGTATTTT. Protein: CASSLDPGGSTDTQYF.

The chain joins TRBV6-1 to TRBJ1-1; D gene unclear. The V end lost 0 bases, the J end lost 0 bases, and 23 bases lay between the germline ends. Germline-derived CDR1 and CDR2 are MNHNS and SASEGT. There are 20 residues in the CDR3. The CDR3 loop is CASSEARYRTSRGMNTEAFF. The DNA for the CDR3 is TGTGCCAGCAGTGAAGCGCGATATAGGACTTCAAGAGGTATGAACACTGAAGCTTTCTTT.

The rearrangement uses TRBV7-9 and TRBJ2-7, with D unresolved. The V gene's germline CDR1 is SEHNR and CDR2 FQNEAQ (reference sequence). The CDR3 totals 16 residues. V dropped 1 base and J dropped 4 bases, with 17 bases sitting between them. CDR3 sequence (DNA): TGTGCCAGCAGCTTAGGTGGTGGAGAATGGATTTACGAGCAGTACTTC. As protein: CASSLGGGEWIYEQYF.

CDR3 in DNA: TGTGCCAGCAGCTCGACAGTGTCCTACGAGCAGTACTTC. This codes for CASSSTVSYEQYF. The rearrangement links TRBV7-9 to TRBJ2-7; tentatively, D is TRBD1 (5 bases). The CDR3 contains 13 residues. The V end was cut by 4 bases, the J end by 1 base, with 8 bases between. Germline V gene data show CDR1 as SEHNR and CDR2 as FQNEAQ (reference sequence).

The rearrangement joins TRBV6-6 to TRBJ1-1; 8 bases fit TRBD1. Trimming at V came to 0 bases and at J to 2 bases, leaving 2 bases not matched to a gene. The CDR3 runs to 15 residues. The germline CDR1 and CDR2 sequences are MNHNY and SVGAGI (reference sequence). CDR3 DNA: TGTGCCAGCAGTTACTCGACAGGGGACAACACTGAAGCTTTCTTT. Residues: CASSYSTGDNTEAFF.

This chain joins TRBV5-1 and TRBJ1-2, with TRBD1 matching 9 bases. This CDR3 has 18 residues. CDR1 and CDR2 from the germline V gene are SGHRS and YFSETQ. The V gene end was trimmed by 3 bases and the J gene end by 6 bases; junction bases not matched to a gene: 18. The DNA of the CDR3 is TGCGCCAGCAGCTCCACCTTCTCCCGGGACAGGGATAGACATGGCTACACCTTC. Its translation: CASSSTFSRDRDRHGYTF.

The rearrangement joins TRBV7-3 to TRBJ1-1; unclear D gene. Trimming took off 3 bases at V and 7 bases at J, with 12 bases between the two ends. The CDR3 consists of 13 residues. Germline CDR1 SGHTA, CDR2 FQGTGA. CDR3 sequence (DNA): TGTGCCAGCAGCTTTACGATGGCTGGTGAAGCTTTCTTT. It yields the protein CASSFTMAGEAFF.

This rearrangement joins TRBV9 to TRBJ1-2; no reliable D call. Deletions cut 0 bases from V and 5 bases from J, with 11 bases between. The germline CDR1 and CDR2 sequences are SGDLS and YYNGEE. This CDR3 spans 14 amino acids. The CDR3 spells CASSVVMANYGYTF. The DNA of the CDR3 is TGTGCCAGCAGCGTAGTCATGGCAAATTATGGCTACACCTTC.

In DNA, the CDR3 is TGTGCCAGCAGCTTGGCACAGAACAATCAGCCCCAGCATTTT. Its translation is CASSLAQNNQPQHF. The chain employs TRBV5-6 and TRBJ1-5; D not certain. The germline CDR1 and CDR2 sequences are SGHDT and YYEEEE. The CDR3 is 14 amino acids. Trimming removed 0 bases at V and 3 bases at J, with 7 bases between. The whole variable domain, filled in from reference TRBV5-6 and TRBJ1-5, reads DAGVTQSPTHLIKTRGQQVTLRCSPKSGHDTVSWYQQALGQGPQFIFQYYEEEERQRGNFPDRFSGHQFPNYSSELNVNALLLGDSALYLCASSLAQNNQPQHFGDGTRLSIL.

The rearrangement uses TRBV27 and TRBJ1-3, with 7 bases that match TRBD1. The germline gives CDR1 MNHEY, CDR2 SMNVEV (reference sequence). Germline trimming cut 5 bases from V and 0 bases from J; bases unmatched to any gene: 7. The CDR3 totals 16 residues. CDR3 protein: CASSIPQGLSGNTIYF. In DNA form, the CDR3 reads TGTGCCAGCAGTATCCCACAGGGGCTCTCTGGAAACACCATATATTTT.

The chain is built from TRBV10-3 and TRBJ2-3; 11 bases line up with TRBD1. This CDR3 spans 17 amino acids. Germline lookup yields CDR1 ENHRY and CDR2 SYGVKD. V shed 2 bases, J shed 1 base, and the junction held 5 bases outside the gene matches. CDR3 loop: CAISEIRTGGGTDTQYF. The CDR3 nucleotides read TGTGCCATCAGTGAGATCCGGACAGGGGGCGGCACAGATACGCAGTATTTT.

The J gene is TRBJ1-4, the V gene TRBV9; possibly TRBD1 for D (5 bases). The germline gives CDR1 SGDLS, CDR2 YYNGEE. V was trimmed by 4 bases and J by 0 bases, leaving 19 bases between them. The CDR3 extends over 18 amino acids. CDR3 loop: CASSPRVQVVATNEKLFF. CDR3 nucleotides: TGTGCCAGCAGCCCCCGTGTACAGGTAGTTGCAACTAATGAAAAACTGTTTTTT. The full variable domain, with the rest looked up from reference TRBV9 and TRBJ1-4, is DSGVTQTPKHLITATGQRVTLRCSPRSGDLSVYWYQQSLDQGLQFLIQYYNGEERAKGNILERFSAQQFPDLHSELNLSSLELGDSALYFCASSPRVQVVATNEKLFFGSGTQLSVL.

V and J are TRBV5-4 and TRBJ2-2; 8 nucleotides agree with TRBD1. Trimming at V came to 4 bases and at J to 3 bases, leaving 8 bases not matched to a gene. The V gene's germline CDR1 is SGHNT and CDR2 YYREEE (reference sequence). The CDR3 has 16 residues. Written as DNA, the CDR3 is TGTGCCAGCAGCCTGAGGAGGACAGGGCACACCGGGGAGCTGTTTTTT. It yields the protein CASSLRRTGHTGELFF.

The chain couples TRBV30 to TRBJ1-1; the match to TRBD1 covers 10 bases. This CDR3 region has 14 residues. The germline CDR1 and CDR2 sequences are GTSNPN and SVGIG (reference sequence). V shed 6 bases and J 5 bases; nucleotides not matched to a gene: 9. CDR3 in amino acids: CACVSGTGATEAFF. CDR3 bases: TGTGCCTGTGTATCCGGGACAGGGGCAACTGAAGCTTTCTTT.

The J gene is TRBJ1-6, the V gene TRBV5-6, with 7 nucleotides matching TRBD1. The CDR3 covers 15 residues. With V trimmed by 2 bases and J by 7 bases, 6 bases remained unmatched. Germline values: CDR1 SGHDT, CDR2 YYEEEE. The CDR3 loop reads CASSLRDRVNSPLHF. The CDR3 DNA reads as TGTGCCAGCAGCTTACGAGACAGGGTAAATTCACCCCTCCACTTT.

The V call is TRBV10-3, the J call TRBJ2-2, with 7 bases matching TRBD2. V shed 2 bases, J shed 0 bases, and the junction held 0 bases outside the gene matches. The CDR3 spans 15 residues. Germline CDR1 ENHRY, CDR2 SYGVKD. The CDR3 DNA reads as TGTGCCATCAGTGAGGGGAGGGCGAACACCGGGGAGCTGTTTTTT. Translating gives CAISEGRANTGELFF.